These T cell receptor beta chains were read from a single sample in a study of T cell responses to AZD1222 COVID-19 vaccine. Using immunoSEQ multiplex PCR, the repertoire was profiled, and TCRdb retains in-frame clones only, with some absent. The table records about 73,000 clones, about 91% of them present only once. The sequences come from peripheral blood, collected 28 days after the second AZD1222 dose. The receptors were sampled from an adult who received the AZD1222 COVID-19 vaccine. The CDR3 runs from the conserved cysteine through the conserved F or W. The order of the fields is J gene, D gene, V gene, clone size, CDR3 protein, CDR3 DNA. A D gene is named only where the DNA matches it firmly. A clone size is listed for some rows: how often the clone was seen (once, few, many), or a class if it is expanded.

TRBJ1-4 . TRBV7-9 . CASSLGGQQEKLFF TGTGCCAGCAGCTTAGGGGGACAACAAGAAAAACTGTTTTTT
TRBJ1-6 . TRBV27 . CASSQGSGSPLHF TGTGCCAGCAGTCAGGGTTCAGGTTCACCCCTCCACTTT
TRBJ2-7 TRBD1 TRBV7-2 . CASSLIGTVSYEQYF TGTGCCAGCAGCTTAATTGGGACAGTCTCCTACGAGCAGTACTTC
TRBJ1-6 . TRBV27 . CASSLRVVGSPLHF TGTGCCAGCAGTTTACGGGTCGTCGGTTCACCCCTCCACTTT
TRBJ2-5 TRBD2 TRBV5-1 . CASSLVTGGPRVGETQYF TGCGCCAGCAGCTTGGTCACGGGGGGGCCTCGGGTTGGAGAGACCCAGTACTTC
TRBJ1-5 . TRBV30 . CAWSVLSPDRGNQPQHF TGTGCCTGGAGTGTACTGAGTCCGGACCGGGGCAATCAGCCCCAGCATTTT
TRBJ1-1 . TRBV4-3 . CASSQDPPGATEAFF TGCGCCAGCAGCCAAGACCCCCCAGGGGCCACTGAAGCTTTCTTT
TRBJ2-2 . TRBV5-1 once CASSLGRSNTGELFF TGCGCCAGCAGCTTGGGACGGTCGAACACCGGGGAGCTGTTTTTT
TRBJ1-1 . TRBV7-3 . CASSLSQTNTEAFF TGTGCCAGCAGCTTATCGCAGACGAACACTGAAGCTTTCTTT
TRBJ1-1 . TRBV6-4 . CASSDSRSPMNTEAFF TGTGCCAGCAGTGACTCTAGGTCCCCTATGAACACTGAAGCTTTCTTT
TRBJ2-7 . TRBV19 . CASSTGGGDYEQYF TGTGCCAGTAGTACTGGAGGGGGCGACTACGAGCAGTACTTC
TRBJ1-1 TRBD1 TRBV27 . CASSSLSTGVNTEAFF TGTGCCAGCAGCTCCCTTTCCACAGGGGTGAACACTGAAGCTTTCTTT
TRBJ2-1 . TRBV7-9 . CASSLGLGYNEQFF TGTGCCAGCAGTTTAGGGCTCGGCTACAATGAGCAGTTCTTC
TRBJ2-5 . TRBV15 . CATSRETVLSETQYF TGTGCCACCAGCAGAGAAACAGTGCTATCGGAGACCCAGTACTTC
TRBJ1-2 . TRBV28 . CATFPLNYGYTF TGTGCCACCTTTCCGCTTAACTATGGCTACACCTTC
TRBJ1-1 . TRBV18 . CASSPGKTVNTEAFF TGTGCCAGCTCACCCGGAAAGACGGTGAACACTGAAGCTTTCTTT
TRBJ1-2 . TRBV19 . CASSIGTTGPYGYTF TGTGCCAGTAGTATAGGTACGACAGGCCCCTATGGCTACACCTTC
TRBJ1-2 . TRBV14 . CASSPAWRGSGYTF TGTGCCAGCAGCCCTGCGTGGAGGGGAAGTGGCTACACCTTC
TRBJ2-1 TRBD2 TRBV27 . CASSTPGLDIPYNEQFF TGTGCCAGCAGTACCCCGGGACTAGACATTCCCTACAATGAGCAGTTCTTC
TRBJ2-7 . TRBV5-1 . CASSLGRGSSYEQYF TGCGCCAGCAGCTTGGGGCGTGGGAGCTCCTACGAGCAGTACTTC
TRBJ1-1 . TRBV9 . CASSPQGVGSEAFF TGTGCCAGCAGCCCCCAAGGAGTCGGGAGTGAAGCTTTCTTT
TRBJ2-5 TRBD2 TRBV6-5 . CASSYRGGAETQYF TGTGCCAGCAGTTACCGGGGGGGGGCCGAGACCCAGTACTTC
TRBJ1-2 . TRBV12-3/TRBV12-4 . CASSSDSNYGYTF TGTGCCAGCAGTTCGGACAGCAACTATGGCTACACCTTC
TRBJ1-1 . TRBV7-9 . CASSSTNTEAFF TGTGCCAGCAGCTCAACCAACACTGAAGCTTTCTTT
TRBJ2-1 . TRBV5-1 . CASSLTGTSYNEQFF TGCGCCAGCAGCTTGACAGGGACCTCCTACAATGAGCAGTTCTTC
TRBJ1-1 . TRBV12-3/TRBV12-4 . CASSLRATEAFF TGTGCCAGCAGCCTACGGGCCACTGAAGCTTTCTTT
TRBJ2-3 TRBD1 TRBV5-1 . CASSLANRGSFTDTQYF TGCGCCAGCAGCTTGGCCAACAGGGGGTCCTTCACAGATACGCAGTATTTT
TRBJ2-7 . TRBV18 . CASSPPTRGYEQYF TGTGCCAGCTCTCCACCCACTCGGGGCTACGAGCAGTACTTC
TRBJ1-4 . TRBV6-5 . CASSSGSTLGEKLFF TGTGCCAGCAGTTCCGGTTCAACTTTAGGTGAAAAACTGTTTTTT
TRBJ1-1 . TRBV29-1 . CSASGGVWVSTEAFF TGCAGCGCCTCCGGGGGAGTTTGGGTAAGCACTGAAGCTTTCTTT
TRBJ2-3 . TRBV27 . CASRVLATDTQYF TGTGCCAGCAGGGTACTGGCCACAGATACGCAGTATTTT
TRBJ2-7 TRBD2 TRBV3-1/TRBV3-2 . CASSSIAGTYEQYF TGTGCCAGCAGTTCGATAGCGGGCACCTACGAGCAGTACTTC
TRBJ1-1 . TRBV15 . CATSRKINTEAFF TGTGCCACCAGCAGGAAGATAAACACTGAAGCTTTCTTT
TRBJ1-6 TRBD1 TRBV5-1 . CASSGGTGNSYNSPLHF TGCGCCAGCAGTGGGGGGACAGGGAACTCCTATAATTCACCCCTCCACTTT
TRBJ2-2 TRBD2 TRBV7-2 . CASSLGLAGSGELFF TGTGCCAGCAGCTTAGGACTAGCGGGATCCGGGGAGCTGTTTTTT
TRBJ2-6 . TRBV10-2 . CASSVLGVDSGANVLTF TGCGCCAGCAGTGTGCTGGGGGTCGACTCTGGGGCCAACGTCCTGACTTTC
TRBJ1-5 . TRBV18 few CASSPSITALNQPQHF TGTGCCAGCTCACCATCGATTACAGCGCTGAATCAGCCCCAGCATTTT
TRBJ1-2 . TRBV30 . CAWTRGGGRDGYTF TGTGCCTGGACCCGTGGCGGGGGGCGGGATGGCTACACCTTC
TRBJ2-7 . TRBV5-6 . CASRTRGAGSYEQYF TGTGCCAGCAGAACCCGGGGGGCAGGGTCCTACGAGCAGTACTTC
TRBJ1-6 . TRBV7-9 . CASSPSPKGNSPLHF TGTGCCAGCAGCCCCTCGCCTAAAGGCAATTCACCCCTCCACTTT
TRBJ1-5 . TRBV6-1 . CASSDTARNQPQHF TGTGCCAGCAGTGACACCGCACGCAATCAGCCCCAGCATTTT
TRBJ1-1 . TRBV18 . CASSPRGDGAEAFF TGTGCCAGCTCACCACGAGGGGATGGGGCTGAAGCTTTCTTT
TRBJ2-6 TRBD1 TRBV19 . CASSTRQGTGSGANVLTF TGTGCCAGTAGTACCCGACAGGGTACCGGTTCTGGGGCCAACGTCCTGACTTTC
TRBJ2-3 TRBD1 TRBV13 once CASSFRGTGAEDTQYF TGTGCCAGCAGCTTCCGAGGCACAGGGGCAGAAGATACGCAGTATTTT
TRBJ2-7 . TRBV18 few CASSPPGGGNGYEQYF TGTGCCAGCTCACCACCGGGAGGAGGGAATGGGTACGAGCAGTACTTC
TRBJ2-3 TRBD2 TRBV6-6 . CASGRRLAGGDTQYF TGTGCCAGCGGTCGGAGGCTAGCGGGAGGAGATACGCAGTATTTT
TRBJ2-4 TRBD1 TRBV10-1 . CASSTGTGEAKNIQYF TGCGCCAGCAGCACCGGGACAGGAGAGGCCAAAAACATTCAGTACTTC
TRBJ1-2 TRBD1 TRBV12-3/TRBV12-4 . CASSGTGPYGYTF TGTGCCAGCAGTGGGACAGGGCCCTATGGCTACACCTTC
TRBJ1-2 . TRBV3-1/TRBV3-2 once CASSQDLGVLF TGTGCCAGCAGCCAAGATCTGGGGGTCCTTTTC
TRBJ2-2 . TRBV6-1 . CASSESGVNTGELFF TGTGCCAGCAGTGAGTCAGGGGTGAACACCGGGGAGCTGTTTTTT
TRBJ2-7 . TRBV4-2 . CASSQYRDNYEQYF TGTGCCAGCAGCCAGTACCGGGACAACTACGAGCAGTACTTC
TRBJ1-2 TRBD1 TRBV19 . CASTARGDRALPYGYTF TGTGCCAGTACCGCCCGGGGTGACAGGGCCCTTCCCTATGGCTACACCTTC
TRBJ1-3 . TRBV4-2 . CASQRAGPGNTIYF TGTGCCAGCCAAAGGGCAGGGCCTGGAAACACCATATATTTT
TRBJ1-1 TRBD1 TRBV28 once CASSYDRVKTEAFF TGTGCCAGCAGTTACGACAGGGTAAAGACTGAAGCTTTCTTT
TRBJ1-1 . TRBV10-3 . CAISQQGVNTEAFF TGTGCCATCAGCCAGCAGGGCGTGAACACTGAAGCTTTCTTT